This T cell receptor (beta chain) was documented in a study of vaccination effects on CD4 cells after COVID-19. As for the study in general: It was a median of 72 days after the second dose that post-vaccine samples were obtained. Overall study results and limits: Researchers reported few convalescent patients and no early post-infection timepoints in the study.

This table comes from immunoSEQ multiplex PCR, and its TCRdb copy is limited to in-frame clones, with some not included. The sample contains more than 11,000 clones, around 72% of which appear only once. A few counts support this clone. Its antigen remains unidentified. Pools of viral peptides were used by the ViraFEST assay to expand antigen-specific CD4+ T cells ahead of sequencing. The authors isolated CD4+ T cells after more than eight days of culture. BNT162b2 vaccine or mRNA-1273 vaccine was given to participants in two doses. Nucleocapsid antibodies stayed negative before and after vaccination, showing no earlier SARS-CoV-2 infection. Wells each received 2 million or so PBMC, cultured with approximately 10 IU/ml IL-2 and 10 ug/ml peptides. This CDR3 region has 15 residues. CDR1 and CDR2 (germline): LGHDT, YNNKEL (reference sequence). V lost 5 bases to trimming and J lost 7 bases, with 17 bases between them.

Sample: CD4+ T cells from PBMCs cultured with SARS-CoV-2 spike peptides, taken after COVID-19 vaccination. V is TRBV3-1 (or the pseudogene TRBV3-2) and J is TRBJ2-2, with D tentatively TRBD1 (6 bases). The sequence was obtained from a human donor who received a COVID-19 vaccine. For the CDR3, the DNA is TGTGCCAGCAGCGGCGCCTCAGGGGCCGGCGGGGAGCTGTTTTTT. This encodes CASSGASGAGGELFF.